Listed here are 12 T cell receptor beta chains from one sample, sequenced in a study of metastatic and nonmetastatic thyroid tumors. Patients were all untreated before their thyroid surgery. TCRdb re-called the PCR reads through MiXCR. The sample has around 23,000 clones, less than 15% seen once. The sequencing sample was made of tumor tissue. The receptor set was obtained from a female donor with papillary thyroid cancer or a benign thyroid nodule (not recorded which). Some clones in this sample may be carry-over from other donors' samples.

This clone was counted many times. The chain joins TRBV7-3 to TRBJ2-5; 12 bases line up with TRBD2. In germline, CDR1 is SGHTA, CDR2 FQGTGA. Trimming took 5 bases from V and 5 from J; bases not matched to a gene: 9. The CDR3 has 16 amino acids. This CDR3 reads CASSPRASGGVETQYF. DNA for the CDR3: TGTGCCAGCAGCCCCCGGGCTAGCGGGGGGGTCGAGACCCAGTACTTC.

This clone was seen repeatedly, ten times or more. Additional DNA sequences in this sample encode the identical CDR3. The gene calls are TRBV24-1 and TRBJ2-3, with 10 bases identical to TRBD1. With 3 bases clipped from V and 4 bases from J, the junction kept 3 bases outside the gene matches. This CDR3 is 15 amino acids long. CDR1 KGHDR and CDR2 SFDVKD come from the germline V gene. CDR3 sequence: CATSDPGQGSDTQYF. CDR3 nucleotide sequence: TGTGCCACCAGTGATCCGGGACAGGGGTCAGATACGCAGTATTTT.

The sample holds one count of this clone. The chain uses TRBV5-1 and TRBJ1-1; D gene uncertain. There are 14 residues in the CDR3. Germline V lookup: CDR1 SGHRS, CDR2 YFSETQ. V lost 3 bases to trimming and J lost 1 base, with 10 bases between them. In DNA, the CDR3 is TGCGCCAGCAGCTCCGGACCGTCGAACACTGAAGCTTTCTTT. Translation: CASSSGPSNTEAFF.

In its sample, this clone ranks as medium-sized (0.01 to 0.1%). The chain combines TRBV4-2 with TRBJ2-7; possibly TRBD1 for D (6 bases). Trimming removed 2 bases at V and 0 bases at J, with 11 bases between. The germline CDR1 and CDR2 sequences are LGHNA and YNFKEQ. This CDR3 comprises 15 residues. The CDR3 here is CASSQFRDISYEQYF. The CDR3 nucleotides read TGTGCCAGCAGCCAATTCCGGGACATCTCCTACGAGCAGTACTTC.

The chain joins TRBV9 to TRBJ2-7; 9 nucleotides line up with TRBD2. The CDR3 is made up of 15 amino acids. CDR1 and CDR2 (germline): SGDLS, YYNGEE. J lost 5 bases, V lost 3 bases, and 9 bases had no gene match. The chain's CDR3 is CASSGKSGRSDEQYF. CDR3 in DNA: TGTGCCAGCAGCGGAAAGAGCGGGAGGTCTGACGAGCAGTACTTC.

This clone was counted many times. The genes are TRBV2 and TRBJ2-1; no firm D call. CDR1 and CDR2 (germline): SNHLY, FYNNEI. V lost 6 bases, J lost 4 bases, and 4 bases lay in between. This CDR3 contains 11 residues. The CDR3 is CASSEYNEQFF. CDR3 bases: TGTGCCAGCAGCGAATACAATGAGCAGTTCTTC. The variable domain in full, completed from reference TRBV2 and TRBJ2-1, reads EPEVTQTPSHQVTQMGQEVILRCVPISNHLYFYWYRQILGQKVEFLVSFYNNEISEKSEIFDDQFSVERPDGSNFTLKIRSTKLEDSAMYFCASSEYNEQFFGPGTRLTVL.

This clone was seen repeatedly, ten times or more. V gene TRBV5-6 combines with J gene TRBJ1-5; D gene uncertain. The CDR3 spans 13 residues. With 4 bases removed from V and 2 bases from J, the gap between germline ends came to 7 bases. Germline CDR1 SGHDT, CDR2 YYEEEE. The CDR3 DNA reads TGTGCCAGCAGCCCTTACGGCAATCAGCCCCAGCATTTT. It translates to CASSPYGNQPQHF. Full variable domain (remainder filled in from reference TRBV5-6 and TRBJ1-5): DAGVTQSPTHLIKTRGQQVTLRCSPKSGHDTVSWYQQALGQGPQFIFQYYEEEERQRGNFPDRFSGHQFPNYSSELNVNALLLGDSALYLCASSPYGNQPQHFGDGTRLSIL.

This clone showed up many times. The chain recombines TRBV3-1 with TRBJ2-5; D ambiguous. The CDR3 is made up of 12 amino acids. Germline CDR1 is LGHDT and CDR2 is YNNKEL (reference sequence). V gave up 5 bases and J gave up 2 bases, with 6 bases separating them. The CDR3 nucleotides are TGTGCCAGCAGCATAAATCAAGAGACCCAGTACTTC. Its protein is CASSINQETQYF.

Comments on this clone: A read error is possible here, since a much larger clone lies one base away. The chain uses TRBV5-1 and TRBJ2-1; 7 bases are a match to TRBD1. CDR3 length: 11 amino acids. CDR1 and CDR2 (germline): SGHRS, YFSETQ. J was trimmed by 10 bases and V by 6 bases; bases with no gene match: 4. CDR3 coding DNA: TGCGCCAGCATGACAGGGTTCGAGCAGTTCTTC. Residues: CASMTGFEQFF.

This clone was seen at least ten times. The chain has TRBV20-1 and TRBJ1-5; no clear D. Germline CDR1 reads DFQATT; CDR2 reads SNEGSKA (reference sequence). The CDR3 spans 14 residues. The V end was cut by 6 bases, the J end by 0 bases, with 12 bases between. This CDR3 reads CSAATVNSNQPQHF. Written as DNA, the CDR3 is TGCAGTGCCGCAACAGTTAATAGCAATCAGCCCCAGCATTTT.

This clone was detected a few times. V and J are TRBV6-2 or TRBV6-3 and TRBJ2-7; 10 nucleotides match TRBD2. Germline CDR1 reads MNHEY; CDR2 reads SVGEGT. The CDR3 contains 14 residues. Losses at the gene ends were 4 bases for V and 9 bases for J; bases not matched to a gene: 9. CDR3: CASSFSGTSERQYF. The CDR3 DNA follows: TGTGCCAGCAGTTTTTCTGGGACTAGCGAGCGGCAGTACTTC.

This clone was recorded at least ten times. V gene TRBV5-4 combines with J gene TRBJ2-1, with D maybe TRBD2 (5 bases). The CDR3 loop spans 13 amino acids. Deletions cut 3 bases from V and 6 bases from J, with 10 bases between. Germline V lookup: CDR1 SGHNT, CDR2 YYREEE (reference sequence). CDR3: CASSWLATNEQFF. DNA of the CDR3: TGTGCCAGCAGCTGGCTAGCAACCAATGAGCAGTTCTTC.